This paragraph covers one T cell receptor beta chain sequence. Its antigen is not known. The data belong to a study of cytomegalovirus exposure and HLA in healthy donors. Study-wide points: Later analysis identified 16,000 or so TCR beta sequences associated with HLA alleles, using a false discovery rate threshold of 0.05. There were reportedly fewer N-insertions in an Asian-associated ancestry cluster than the roughly 700-donor mean, in a later analysis. An assumption of roughly uniform sequencing depth across donors underlay the presence/absence analyses. Diagnosis of cytomegalovirus status made by the classifier reportedly showed high specificity and sensitivity.

PCR used 60 Vbeta primers and 13 Jbeta primers. Sequenced by immunoSEQ multiplex PCR; TCRdb stores in-frame clones only, minus some. The sample includes 150,000 to 200,000 clones, roughly 90% of them seen just once. The CDR3 covers 15 residues. CDR1 and CDR2 (germline): SGHNT, YYREEE (reference sequence). Trimming removed 6 bases from V and 4 bases from J, with 19 bases in between. This clonotype was sampled from a girl under three years old in good health and CMV-seronegative. This rearrangement joins TRBV5-4 to TRBJ2-5; the D gene is possibly TRBD1 (7 bases). The sample was PBMCs. The CDR3 region is CASNPIGGGGETQYF. Here the CDR3 DNA reads TGTGCCAGCAACCCGATCGGAGGGGGCGGAGAGACCCAGTACTTC.